This T cell receptor (beta chain) was recovered during a study of T cells after yellow fever vaccination. The wider study: Fractions of low cell number were prepared using SMART-Seq v4 Ultra Low Input.

From germline, CDR1 is MNHEY and CDR2 SVGEGT. The CDR3 runs 17 residues. V dropped 2 bases and J dropped 6 bases, with 20 bases sitting between them. Study-level results: Detected again after the booster were most primary-vaccination clones, at 95% to 97% CD4 and roughly 88% CD8.

This clonotype came up a few times. The target antigen is unknown. TCRdb redid the calling of the 5' RACE reads with MiXCR, one entry per CDR3 protein. This sample has approximately 300,000 distinct CDR3 sequences; 6.8% occur once, and the top ten carry 18%. This clonotype was obtained from a man in his late teens or twenties who received the YFV17D yellow fever vaccine. The chain uses TRBV6-2 or TRBV6-3 and TRBJ2-4, with D perhaps TRBD1 (6 bases). The sample here was PBMCs, taken around 45 days after the first yellow fever vaccination. CDR3 amino acids: CASSYPTQGTGRNIQYF. Written as DNA, the CDR3 is TGTGCCAGCAGTTACCCAACACAGGGCACGGGAAGAAACATTCAGTACTTC.